This T cell receptor beta chain was captured by sequencing in a study of PD-1 blockade in classical Hodgkin lymphoma. Method: immunoSEQ multiplex PCR; TCRdb's copy keeps in-frame clones and lacks some. The table shows about 13,000 clones, with roughly 83% occurring only once. The time point: cycle 4 day 1 (C4D1), after more than 5 weeks of nivolumab. Each patient relapsed following autologous stem cell transplantation, and prior brentuximab vedotin exposure differed. Magnetic negative selection of thawed PBMCs was the method by which CD4+ T cells were purified. Details on this clone: What it recognizes is unknown.

This CDR3 comprises 16 residues. The V gene lost 2 bases and the J gene lost 0 bases, with 11 bases spanning the gap. CDR1 is SGHTA and CDR2 is FQGNSA in the germline V gene. Points from the study as a whole: Exclusion covered patients beginning nivolumab under 1 year post-ASCT. As was reported, newly diagnosed patients showed lower baseline TCR diversity than healthy donors did.

This receptor was obtained from a human donor with classical Hodgkin lymphoma. The sample in question was CD4+ T cells from blood, obtained before the fourth cycle of nivolumab. This sequence joins TRBV7-2 and TRBJ1-3; D ambiguous. CDR3 residues: CASSLSPGSSGNTIYF. CDR3 nucleotides: TGTGCCAGCAGCTTAAGCCCGGGGAGCTCTGGAAACACCATATATTTT.